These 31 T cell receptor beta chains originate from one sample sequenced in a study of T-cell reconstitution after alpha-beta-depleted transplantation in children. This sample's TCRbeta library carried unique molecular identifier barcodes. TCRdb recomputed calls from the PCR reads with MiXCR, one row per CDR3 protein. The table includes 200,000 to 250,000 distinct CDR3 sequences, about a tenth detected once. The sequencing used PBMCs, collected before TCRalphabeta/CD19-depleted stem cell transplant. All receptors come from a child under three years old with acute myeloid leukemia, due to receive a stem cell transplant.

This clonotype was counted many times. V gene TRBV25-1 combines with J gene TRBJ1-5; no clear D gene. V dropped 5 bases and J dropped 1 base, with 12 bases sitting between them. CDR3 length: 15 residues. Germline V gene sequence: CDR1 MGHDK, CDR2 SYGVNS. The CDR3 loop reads CASSPRSPSNQPQHF. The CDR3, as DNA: TGTGCCAGCAGTCCGAGAAGCCCGAGCAATCAGCCCCAGCATTTT.

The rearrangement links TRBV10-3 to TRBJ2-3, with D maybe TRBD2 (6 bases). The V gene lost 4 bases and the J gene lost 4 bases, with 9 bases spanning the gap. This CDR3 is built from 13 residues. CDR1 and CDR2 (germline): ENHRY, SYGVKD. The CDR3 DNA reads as TGTGCCATCAGTGGCGGGGTGGCAGATACGCAGTATTTT. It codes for CAISGGVADTQYF.

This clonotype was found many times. CDR3 sequence (DNA): TGTGCCAGCAACTTCCAATGTGGCAATCAGCCCCAGCATTTT. This translates into CASNFQCGNQPQHF. V is TRBV11-3 and J is TRBJ1-5; D uncertain. Germline V lookup: CDR1 SGHNT, CDR2 YENEEA. V lost 7 bases and J lost 2, with 12 bases in between. This CDR3 is 14 amino acids long.

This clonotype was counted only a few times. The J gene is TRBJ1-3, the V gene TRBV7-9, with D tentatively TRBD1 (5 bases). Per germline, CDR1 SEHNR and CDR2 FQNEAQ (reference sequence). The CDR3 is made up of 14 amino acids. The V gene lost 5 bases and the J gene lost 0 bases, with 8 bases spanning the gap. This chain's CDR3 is CASSPGSSGNTIYF. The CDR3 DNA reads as TGTGCCAGCAGCCCAGGGAGCTCTGGAAACACCATATATTTT. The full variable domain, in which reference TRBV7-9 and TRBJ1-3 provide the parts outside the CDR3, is DTGVSQNPRHKITKRGQNVTFRCDPISEHNRLYWYRQTLGQGPEFLTYFQNEAQLEKSRLLSDRFSAERPKGSFSTLEIQRTEQGDSAMYLCASSPGSSGNTIYFGEGSWLTVV.

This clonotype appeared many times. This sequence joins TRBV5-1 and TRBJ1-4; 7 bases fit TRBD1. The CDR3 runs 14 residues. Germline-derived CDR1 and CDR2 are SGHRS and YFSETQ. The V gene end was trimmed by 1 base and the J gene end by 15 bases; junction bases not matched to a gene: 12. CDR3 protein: CASSLTGELERVFF. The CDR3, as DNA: TGCGCCAGCAGCTTGACAGGGGAATTGGAAAGGGTGTTTTTT.

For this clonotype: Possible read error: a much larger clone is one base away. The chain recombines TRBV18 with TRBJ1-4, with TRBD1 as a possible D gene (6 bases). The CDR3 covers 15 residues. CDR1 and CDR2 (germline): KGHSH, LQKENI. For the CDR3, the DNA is TGTACCAGCTCACCACAGACAGGATCTCATGAAAAACTGTTTTTT. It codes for CTSSPQTGSHEKLFF.

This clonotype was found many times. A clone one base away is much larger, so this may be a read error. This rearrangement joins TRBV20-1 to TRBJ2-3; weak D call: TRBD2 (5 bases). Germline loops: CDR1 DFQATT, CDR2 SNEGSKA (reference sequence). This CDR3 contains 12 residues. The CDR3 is CSTSSFTDTQYF. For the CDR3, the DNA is TGCAGTACTAGTAGCTTCACAGATACGCAGTATTTT.

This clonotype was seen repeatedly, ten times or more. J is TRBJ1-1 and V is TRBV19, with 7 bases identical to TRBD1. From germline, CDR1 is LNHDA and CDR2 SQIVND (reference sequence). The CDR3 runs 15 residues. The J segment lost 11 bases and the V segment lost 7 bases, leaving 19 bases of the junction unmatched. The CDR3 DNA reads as TGTGCCAGTACTAAAGACCCCGGGACAGTGGTTCGGGCTTTCTTT. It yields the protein CASTKDPGTVVRAFF.

The CDR3 here is CSCGGPGHNEQFF. CDR3 sequence (DNA): TGCAGCTGTGGGGGGCCAGGCCACAATGAGCAGTTCTTC. This chain joins TRBV29-1 and TRBJ2-1, with D perhaps assigned TRBD1 or TRBD2 (6 bases each). The ends were cut back, 8 bases at V and 5 bases at J, with 16 bases in the middle. This CDR3 is 13 amino acids long. CDR1 and CDR2 from the germline V gene are SQVTM and ANQGSEA.

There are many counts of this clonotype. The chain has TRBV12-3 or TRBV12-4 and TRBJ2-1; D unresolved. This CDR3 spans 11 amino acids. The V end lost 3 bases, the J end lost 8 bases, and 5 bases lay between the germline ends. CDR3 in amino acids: CASSFLHEQFF. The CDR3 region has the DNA TGTGCCAGCAGTTTTTTACATGAGCAGTTCTTC.

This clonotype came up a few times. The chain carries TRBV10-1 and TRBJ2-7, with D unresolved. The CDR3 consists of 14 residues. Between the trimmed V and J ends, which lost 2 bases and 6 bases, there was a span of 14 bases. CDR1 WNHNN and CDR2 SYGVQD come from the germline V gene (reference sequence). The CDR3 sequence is CASSEGRHLPEQYF. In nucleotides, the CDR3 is TGCGCCAGCAGTGAGGGACGGCACCTACCCGAGCAGTACTTC.

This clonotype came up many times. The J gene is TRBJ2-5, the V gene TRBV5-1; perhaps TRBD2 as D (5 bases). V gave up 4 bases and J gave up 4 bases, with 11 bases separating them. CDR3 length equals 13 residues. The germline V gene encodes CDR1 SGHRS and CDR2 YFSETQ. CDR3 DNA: TGCGCCAGCAGCAAGCGGCCTGGAGAGACCCAGTACTTC. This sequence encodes CASSKRPGETQYF.

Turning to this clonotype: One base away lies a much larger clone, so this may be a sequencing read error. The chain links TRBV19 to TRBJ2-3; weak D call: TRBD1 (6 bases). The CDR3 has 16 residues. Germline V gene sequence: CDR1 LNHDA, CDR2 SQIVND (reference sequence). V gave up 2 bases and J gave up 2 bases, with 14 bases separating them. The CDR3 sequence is CASSIRTEANTDTQYF. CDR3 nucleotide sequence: TGTGCCAGTAGTATACGGACAGAAGCTAACACAGATACGCAGTATTTT.

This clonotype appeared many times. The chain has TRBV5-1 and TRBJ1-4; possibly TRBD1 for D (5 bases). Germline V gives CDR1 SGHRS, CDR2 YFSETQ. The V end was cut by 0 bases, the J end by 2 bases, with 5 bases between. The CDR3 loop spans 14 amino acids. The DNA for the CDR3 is TGCGCCAGCAGCTTGGGGGGGACTAATGAAAAACTGTTTTTT. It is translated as CASSLGGTNEKLFF.

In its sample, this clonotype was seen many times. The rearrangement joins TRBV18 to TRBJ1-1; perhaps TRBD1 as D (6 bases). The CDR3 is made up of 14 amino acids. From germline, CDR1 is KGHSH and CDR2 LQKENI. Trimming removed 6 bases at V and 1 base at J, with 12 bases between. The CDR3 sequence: CASSWGAGNTEAFF. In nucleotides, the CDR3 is TGTGCCAGCTCTTGGGGGGCAGGGAACACTGAAGCTTTCTTT.

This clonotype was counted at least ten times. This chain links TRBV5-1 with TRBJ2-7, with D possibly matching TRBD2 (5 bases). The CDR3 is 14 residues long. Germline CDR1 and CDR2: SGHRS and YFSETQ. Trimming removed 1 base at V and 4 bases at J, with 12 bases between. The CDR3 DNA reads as TGCGCCAGCAGCTTGTTTACTAGTAAATACGAGCAGTACTTC. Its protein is CASSLFTSKYEQYF.

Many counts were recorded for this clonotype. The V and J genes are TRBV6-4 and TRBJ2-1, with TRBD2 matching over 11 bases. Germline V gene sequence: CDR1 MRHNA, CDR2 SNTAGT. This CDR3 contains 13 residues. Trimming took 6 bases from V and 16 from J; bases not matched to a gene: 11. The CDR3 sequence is CASRELLAGVIFF. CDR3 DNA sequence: TGTGCCAGCAGAGAACTACTAGCGGGAGTAATATTCTTC.

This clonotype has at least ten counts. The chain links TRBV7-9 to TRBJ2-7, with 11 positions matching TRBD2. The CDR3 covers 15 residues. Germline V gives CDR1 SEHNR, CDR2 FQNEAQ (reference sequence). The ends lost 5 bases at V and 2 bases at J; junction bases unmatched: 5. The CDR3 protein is CASSPGLAGTYEQYF. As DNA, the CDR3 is TGTGCCAGCAGCCCTGGACTAGCGGGTACCTACGAGCAGTACTTC.

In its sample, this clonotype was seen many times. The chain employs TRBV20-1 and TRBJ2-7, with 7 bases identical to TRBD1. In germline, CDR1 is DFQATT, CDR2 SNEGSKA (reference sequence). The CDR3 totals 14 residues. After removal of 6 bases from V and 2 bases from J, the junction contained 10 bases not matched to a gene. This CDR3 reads CSARTGTVAYEQYF. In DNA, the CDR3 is TGCAGTGCACGTACCGGGACAGTGGCCTACGAGCAGTACTTC.

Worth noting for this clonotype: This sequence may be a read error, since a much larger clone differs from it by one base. CDR3 protein: CASKRVDTLYF. CDR3 bases: TGTGCCAGCAAGAGAGTAGATACGCTGTATTTT. The J gene is TRBJ2-3, the V gene TRBV6-2 or TRBV6-3, with D unresolved. The CDR3 extends over 11 amino acids. Germline V gives CDR1 MNHEY, CDR2 SVGEGT.

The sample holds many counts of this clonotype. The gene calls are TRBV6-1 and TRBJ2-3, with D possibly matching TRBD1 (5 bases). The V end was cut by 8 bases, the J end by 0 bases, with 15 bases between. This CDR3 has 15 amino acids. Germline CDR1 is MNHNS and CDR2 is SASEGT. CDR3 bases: TGTGCCAGCCGGACAAATCGGGCGAGCACAGATACGCAGTATTTT. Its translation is CASRTNRASTDTQYF.

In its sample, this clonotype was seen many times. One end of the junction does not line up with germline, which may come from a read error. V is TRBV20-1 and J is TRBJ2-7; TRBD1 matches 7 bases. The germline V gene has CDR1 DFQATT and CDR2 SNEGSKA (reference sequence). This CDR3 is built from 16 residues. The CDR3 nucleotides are TGCAGTGCTAGATCTTCCCGACAGGGCTCTATGGGCAATTCACTTTTC. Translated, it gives CSARSSRQGSMGNSLF.

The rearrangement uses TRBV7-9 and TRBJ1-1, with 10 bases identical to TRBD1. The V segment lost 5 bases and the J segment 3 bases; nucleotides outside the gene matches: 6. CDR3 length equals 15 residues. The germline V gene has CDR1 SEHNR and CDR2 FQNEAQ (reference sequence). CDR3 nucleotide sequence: TGTGCCAGCAGCCCAAGGACAGGGGGAGACACTGAAGCTTTCTTT. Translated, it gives CASSPRTGGDTEAFF. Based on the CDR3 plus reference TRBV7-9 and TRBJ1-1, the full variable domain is DTGVSQNPRHKITKRGQNVTFRCDPISEHNRLYWYRQTLGQGPEFLTYFQNEAQLEKSRLLSDRFSAERPKGSFSTLEIQRTEQGDSAMYLCASSPRTGGDTEAFFGQGTRLTVV.

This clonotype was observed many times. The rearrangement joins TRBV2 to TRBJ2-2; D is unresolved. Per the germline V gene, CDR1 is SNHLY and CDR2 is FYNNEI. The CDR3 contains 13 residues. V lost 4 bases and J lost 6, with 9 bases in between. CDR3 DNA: TGTGCCAGCAGTGGGCTTCTACCCGGGGAGCTGTTTTTT. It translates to CASSGLLPGELFF.

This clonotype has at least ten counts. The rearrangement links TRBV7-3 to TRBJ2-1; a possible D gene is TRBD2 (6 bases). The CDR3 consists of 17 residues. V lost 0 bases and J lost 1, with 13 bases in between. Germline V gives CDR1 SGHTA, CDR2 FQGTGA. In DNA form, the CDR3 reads TGTGCCAGCAGCTTAACGGGCGGGGCCGGGTCCTACAATGAGCAGTTCTTC. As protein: CASSLTGGAGSYNEQFF.

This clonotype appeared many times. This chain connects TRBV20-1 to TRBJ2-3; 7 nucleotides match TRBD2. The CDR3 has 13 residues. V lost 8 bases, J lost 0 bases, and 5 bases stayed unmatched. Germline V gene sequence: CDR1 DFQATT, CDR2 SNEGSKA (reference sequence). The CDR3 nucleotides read TGCAGTTATTATAGCGGGAGCACAGATACGCAGTATTTT. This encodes CSYYSGSTDTQYF.

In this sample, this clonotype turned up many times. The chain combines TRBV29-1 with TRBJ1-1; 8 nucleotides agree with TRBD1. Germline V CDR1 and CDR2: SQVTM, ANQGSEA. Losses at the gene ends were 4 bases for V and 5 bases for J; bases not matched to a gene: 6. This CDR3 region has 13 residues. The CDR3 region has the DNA TGCAGCGTTGCCGGTACAGGGGGAACTGAAGCTTTCTTT. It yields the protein CSVAGTGGTEAFF. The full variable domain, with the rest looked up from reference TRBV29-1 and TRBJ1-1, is SAVISQKPSRDICQRGTSLTIQCQVDSQVTMMFWYRQQPGQSLTLIATANQGSEATYESGFVIDKFPISRPNLTFSTLTVSNMSPEDSSIYLCSVAGTGGTEAFFGQGTRLTVV.

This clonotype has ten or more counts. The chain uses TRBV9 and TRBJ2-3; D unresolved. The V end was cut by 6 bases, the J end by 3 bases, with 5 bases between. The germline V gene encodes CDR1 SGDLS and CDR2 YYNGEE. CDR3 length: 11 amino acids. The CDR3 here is CASTSTDTQYF. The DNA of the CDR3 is TGTGCCAGCACCTCGACAGATACGCAGTATTTT.

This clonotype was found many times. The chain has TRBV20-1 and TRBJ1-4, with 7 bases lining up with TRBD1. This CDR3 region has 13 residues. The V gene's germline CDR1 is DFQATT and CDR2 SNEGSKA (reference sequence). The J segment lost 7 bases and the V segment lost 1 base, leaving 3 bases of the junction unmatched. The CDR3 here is CSARAHRGEKLFF. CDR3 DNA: TGCAGTGCTAGAGCCCACAGGGGTGAAAAACTGTTTTTT.

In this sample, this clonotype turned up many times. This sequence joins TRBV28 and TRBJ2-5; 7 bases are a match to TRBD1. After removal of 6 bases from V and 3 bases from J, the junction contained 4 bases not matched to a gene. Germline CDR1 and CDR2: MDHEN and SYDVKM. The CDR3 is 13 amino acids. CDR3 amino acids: CASRMTGKETQYF. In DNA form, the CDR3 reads TGTGCCAGCAGAATGACAGGGAAAGAGACCCAGTACTTC.

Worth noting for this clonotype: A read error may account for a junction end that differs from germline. In nucleotides, the CDR3 is TGTGTCAGAAGCTTTGTAGGGGTCGGACAGCCCCAGCATTTT. This translates into CVRSFVGVGQPQHF. The chain employs TRBV5-3 and TRBJ1-5, with TRBD1 as a possible D gene (5 bases). TRBV5-3 is assigned to the ORF class and has an uncertain function. The CDR3 sequence is 14 residues long.